This is a list of T cell receptor beta chains from one sample in a study of blood T cell repertoires in COVID-19. Some clones are missing from TCRdb's copy, which holds only in-frame ones; the method was immunoSEQ multiplex PCR. The sample lists a few hundred thousand clones; about 88% were seen once. The specimen sequenced was peripheral blood. These receptors all come from a woman between 45 and 60 years old with COVID-19, enrolled during active disease. Both conserved end residues are part of each CDR3. The D gene is left open where the match is weak. Clone size appears in some rows only: once, few, many, or a class for an expanded clone.

j_gene,d_gene,v_gene,abundance,CDR3nt,CDR3aa
TRBJ2-2,NA,TRBV7-3,NA,TGTGCCAGCAGCCTACAGTACGGGGAGCTGTTTTTT,CASSLQYGELFF
TRBJ1-1,NA,TRBV9,NA,TGTGCCAGCAGCGTTGCAGGGCTAAGCACTGAAGCTTTCTTT,CASSVAGLSTEAFF
TRBJ1-3,NA,TRBV15,NA,TGTGCCACCAGCAGAGATTGGCCGAACTCTGGAAACACCATATATTTT,CATSRDWPNSGNTIYF
TRBJ1-2,NA,TRBV29-1,once,TGCAGCGTTGTGAAAGGGAGCTATGGCTACACCTTC,CSVVKGSYGYTF
TRBJ2-2,TRBD2,TRBV5-1,NA,TGCGCCAGCAGCTTGACGCGTGATGCCGGGGGGTCTTACACCGGGGAGCTGTTTTTT,CASSLTRDAGGSYTGELFF
TRBJ2-7,NA,TRBV7-2,NA,TGTGCCAGCAGCCCCCTCACTTACTACGAGCAGTACTTC,CASSPLTYYEQYF
TRBJ2-3,TRBD2,TRBV14,NA,TGTGCCAGCAGCCAAAGACTGTTAACTAGCGGGGTTAGCACAGATACGCAGTATTTT,CASSQRLLTSGVSTDTQYF
TRBJ1-6,NA,TRBV6-5,NA,TGTGCCAGCAGGGCAGGATATAATTCACCCCTCCACTTT,CASRAGYNSPLHF
TRBJ1-1,NA,TRBV5-1,NA,TGCGCCAGCAGCTGGGAGTTGAACACTGAAGCTTTCTTT,CASSWELNTEAFF
TRBJ2-2,TRBD2,TRBV30,NA,TGTGCCTGGAGTGTGGTAGCGGGGGGCACCGGGGAGCTGTTTTTT,CAWSVVAGGTGELFF
TRBJ2-2,NA,TRBV19,NA,TGTGCCAGTAGTATAGATCCGCCGGGCACCGGGGAGCTGTTTTTT,CASSIDPPGTGELFF
TRBJ2-7,NA,TRBV18,few,TGTGCCAGCTCCCTAATATCCCATCAGGCGGGGAGCTCCTACGAGCAGTACTTC,CASSLISHQAGSSYEQYF
TRBJ1-6,NA,TRBV7-2,NA,TGTGCCAGCAGCTTAGTCTCCCTAGGCAGAATTAATTCACCCCTCCACTTT,CASSLVSLGRINSPLHF
TRBJ1-1,NA,TRBV27,NA,TGTGCCAGCAGTTTTGTGAGTCCTGAGACTGAAGCTTTCTTT,CASSFVSPETEAFF
TRBJ2-7,TRBD2,TRBV11-2,NA,TGTGCCAGCAGCTTAGTGACTAGCGACTACTACGAGCAGTACTTC,CASSLVTSDYYEQYF
TRBJ1-6,TRBD1,TRBV30,NA,TGTGCCTGGAGTGGGGACGGACAGGGCTCACCCCTCCACTTT,CAWSGDGQGSPLHF